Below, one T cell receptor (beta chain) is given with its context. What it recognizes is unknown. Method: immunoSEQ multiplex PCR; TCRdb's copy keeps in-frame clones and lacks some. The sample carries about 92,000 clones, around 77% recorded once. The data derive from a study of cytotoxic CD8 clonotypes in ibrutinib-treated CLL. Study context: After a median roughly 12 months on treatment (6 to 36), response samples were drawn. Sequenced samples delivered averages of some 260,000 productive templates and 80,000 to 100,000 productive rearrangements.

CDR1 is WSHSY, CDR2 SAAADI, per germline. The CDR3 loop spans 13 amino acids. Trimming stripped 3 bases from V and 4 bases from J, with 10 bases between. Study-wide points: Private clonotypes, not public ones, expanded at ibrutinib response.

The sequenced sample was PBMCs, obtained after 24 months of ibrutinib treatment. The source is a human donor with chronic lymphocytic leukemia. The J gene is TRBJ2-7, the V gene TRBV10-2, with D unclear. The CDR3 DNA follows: TGCGCCAGCAGTGATTGGGTCGGTTACGAGCAGTACTTC. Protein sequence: CASSDWVGYEQYF.